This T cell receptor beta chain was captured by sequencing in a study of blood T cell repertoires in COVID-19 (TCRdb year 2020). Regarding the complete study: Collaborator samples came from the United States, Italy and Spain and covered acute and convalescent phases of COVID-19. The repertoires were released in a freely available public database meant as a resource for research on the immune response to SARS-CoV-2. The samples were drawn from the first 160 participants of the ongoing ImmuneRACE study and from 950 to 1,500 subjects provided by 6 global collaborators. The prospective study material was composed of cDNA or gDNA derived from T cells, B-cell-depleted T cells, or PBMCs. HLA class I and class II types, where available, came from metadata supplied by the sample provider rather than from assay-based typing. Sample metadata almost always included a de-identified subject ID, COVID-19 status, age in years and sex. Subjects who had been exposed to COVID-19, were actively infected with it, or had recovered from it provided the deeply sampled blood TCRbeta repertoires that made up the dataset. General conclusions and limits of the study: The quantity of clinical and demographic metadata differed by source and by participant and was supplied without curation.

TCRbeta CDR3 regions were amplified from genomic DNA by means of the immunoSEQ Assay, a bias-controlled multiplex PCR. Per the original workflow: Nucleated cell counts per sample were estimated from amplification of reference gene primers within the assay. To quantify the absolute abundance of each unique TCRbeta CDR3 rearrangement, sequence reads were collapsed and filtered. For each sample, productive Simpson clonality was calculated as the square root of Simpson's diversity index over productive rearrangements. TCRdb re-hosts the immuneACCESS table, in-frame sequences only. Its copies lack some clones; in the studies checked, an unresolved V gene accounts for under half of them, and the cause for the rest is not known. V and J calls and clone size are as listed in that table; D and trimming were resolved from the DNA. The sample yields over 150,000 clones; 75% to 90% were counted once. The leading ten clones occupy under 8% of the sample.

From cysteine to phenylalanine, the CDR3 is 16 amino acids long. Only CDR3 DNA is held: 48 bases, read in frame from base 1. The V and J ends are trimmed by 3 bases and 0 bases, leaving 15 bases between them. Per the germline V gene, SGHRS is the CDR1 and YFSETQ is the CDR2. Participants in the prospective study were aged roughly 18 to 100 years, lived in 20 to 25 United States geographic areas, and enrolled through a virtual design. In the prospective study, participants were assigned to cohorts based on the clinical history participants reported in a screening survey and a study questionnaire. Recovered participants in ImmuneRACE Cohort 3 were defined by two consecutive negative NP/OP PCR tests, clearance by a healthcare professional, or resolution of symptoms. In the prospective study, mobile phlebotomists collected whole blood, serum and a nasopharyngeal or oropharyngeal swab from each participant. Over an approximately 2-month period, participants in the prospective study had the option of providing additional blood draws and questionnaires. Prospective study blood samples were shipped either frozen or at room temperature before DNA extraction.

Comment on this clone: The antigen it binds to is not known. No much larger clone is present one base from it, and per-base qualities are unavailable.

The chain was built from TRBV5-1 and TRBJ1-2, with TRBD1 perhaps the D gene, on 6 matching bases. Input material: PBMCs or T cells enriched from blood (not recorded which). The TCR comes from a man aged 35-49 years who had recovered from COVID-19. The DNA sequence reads TGCGCCAGCAGCTCCGCCTCCGGGACAACTAACTATGGCTACACCTTC. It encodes CASSSASGTTNYGYTF.